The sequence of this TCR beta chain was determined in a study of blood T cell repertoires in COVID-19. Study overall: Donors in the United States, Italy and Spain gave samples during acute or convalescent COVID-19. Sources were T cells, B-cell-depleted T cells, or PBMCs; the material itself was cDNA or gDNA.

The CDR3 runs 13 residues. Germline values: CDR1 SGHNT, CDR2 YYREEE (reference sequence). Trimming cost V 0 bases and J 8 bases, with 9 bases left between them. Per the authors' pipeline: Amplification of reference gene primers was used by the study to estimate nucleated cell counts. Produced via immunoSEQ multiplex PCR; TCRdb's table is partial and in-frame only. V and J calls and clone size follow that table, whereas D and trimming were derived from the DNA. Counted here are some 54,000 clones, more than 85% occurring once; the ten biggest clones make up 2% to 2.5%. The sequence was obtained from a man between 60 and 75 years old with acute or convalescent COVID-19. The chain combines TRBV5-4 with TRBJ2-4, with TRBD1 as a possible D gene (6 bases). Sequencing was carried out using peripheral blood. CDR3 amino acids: CASSLDRDDIQYF. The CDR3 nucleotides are TGTGCCAGCAGCTTGGACAGGGATGACATTCAGTACTTC.